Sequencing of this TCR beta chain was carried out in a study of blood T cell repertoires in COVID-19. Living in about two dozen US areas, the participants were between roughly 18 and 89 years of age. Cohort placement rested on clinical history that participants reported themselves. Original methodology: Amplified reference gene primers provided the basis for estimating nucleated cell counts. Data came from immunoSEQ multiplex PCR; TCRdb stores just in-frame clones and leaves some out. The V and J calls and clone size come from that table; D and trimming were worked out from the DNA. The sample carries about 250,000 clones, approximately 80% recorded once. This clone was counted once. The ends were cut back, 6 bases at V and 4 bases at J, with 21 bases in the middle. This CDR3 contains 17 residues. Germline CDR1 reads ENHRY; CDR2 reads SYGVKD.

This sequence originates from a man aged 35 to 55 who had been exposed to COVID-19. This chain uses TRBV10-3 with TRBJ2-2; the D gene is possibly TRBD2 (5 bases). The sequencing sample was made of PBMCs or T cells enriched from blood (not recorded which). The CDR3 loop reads CAISPNGIATTTGELFF. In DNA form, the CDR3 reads TGTGCCATCAGCCCAAACGGGATCGCCACTACCACCGGGGAGCTGTTTTTT.